The rows below give T cell receptor beta chains drawn from one sample of a study of blood T cell repertoires in COVID-19. Assay used: immunoSEQ multiplex PCR; TCRdb lists only in-frame clones, some missing. This sample has about 480,000 clones, with 89% found just once. Sequenced: peripheral blood. These receptor sequences come from a man aged 18 to 30 with COVID-19, enrolled during active disease. Both conserved end residues are part of each CDR3. Fields, in order: D gene, V gene, CDR3 protein. The D gene is left open where the match is weak.

NA | TRBV3-1/TRBV3-2 | CASSYETGSEQFF
TRBD1 | TRBV30 | CAWSGTGLIYGYTF
TRBD1 | TRBV10-3 | CAISEKGTASYEQYF
NA | TRBV27 | CASSSLLGGTGDLYEQYF
NA | TRBV2 | CASHDTRRWTQYF
NA | TRBV2 | CASSERDEQYF
NA | TRBV25-1 | CASSESDTAYEQYF
NA | TRBV14 | CASSQVRLGFGGEQYF
NA | TRBV30 | CAWRQGNEQFF
NA | TRBV10-3 | CATRTGDYSNQPQHF
TRBD1 | TRBV12-3/TRBV12-4 | CASSVGTAGYTF
NA | TRBV30 | CAWRFGTGNSPLHF
TRBD2 | TRBV6-5 | CASRGTSDAYEQYF
NA | TRBV20-1 | CSASRGGKAAPEQYF
TRBD2 | TRBV5-5 | CASSLFGLAGGHEQYF
TRBD2 | TRBV4-1 | CASSQEEAGVTYEQYF
NA | TRBV3-1/TRBV3-2 | CASSQVVGVAELFF
TRBD2 | TRBV13 | CASSLLGAGGVADTQYF
TRBD2 | TRBV3-1/TRBV3-2 | CASSSGTSTEDTQYF
NA | TRBV9 | CASSVGHYANTGELFF
NA | TRBV7-8 | CASSSLGRQRQETQYF
TRBD1 | TRBV4-1 | CASSQSGTGSGKGYTF
TRBD2 | TRBV12-5 | CASGPGLGGRHTQYF
TRBD2 | TRBV9 | CASSRGAGGPTDTQYF
NA | TRBV5-1 | CASSLTPTTYATYEQYF
NA | TRBV25-1 | CASSERNEKLFF
NA | TRBV6-5 | CASTPGGVQPQHF
NA | TRBV30 | CAWGQGPEAFF
TRBD1 | TRBV5-4 | CASSFQGESYEQYF
TRBD1 | TRBV25-1 | CASSSYGTGGRNEQYF
TRBD2 | TRBV5-6 | CASSLPGLTNTGELFF
TRBD1 | TRBV7-2 | CASSFPGQGGYTF
TRBD1 | TRBV7-9 | CASTTGTAYQETQYF
TRBD1 | TRBV5-6 | CASSSGGSPLHF
NA | TRBV11-2 | CASSQGSSYNEQFF
NA | TRBV12-3/TRBV12-4 | CASSSGTEAFF
TRBD1 | TRBV18 | CASSPGGSNQPQHF
TRBD1 | TRBV2 | CASSAFGTGYEQYF
NA | TRBV11-2 | CASSPPGNRNTQYF
NA | TRBV7-9 | CASSLAQQGQNEQFF
NA | TRBV4-1 | CASSQEGTNYEQYF
NA | TRBV29-1 | CSVSTGGYQPQHF
TRBD2 | TRBV7-8 | CASSLILAGVTGELFF
NA | TRBV28 | CASSRRGGVQPQHF
NA | TRBV4-2 | CASSQDTLSEQYF